This T cell receptor beta chain was sequenced in a study of shared clonotypes between healthy human individuals. Study results and caveats: It was the few donors that limited the genetic and exposure-history diversity represented.

Generated by immunoSEQ multiplex PCR, the TCRdb table keeps only in-frame clones and is missing some. The repertoire consists of 2 million to 3 million clones, with 93% occurring once and the leading ten covering approximately 0.36%. The healthy adult donors were HIV-negative and reported no recent acute infections or vaccinations. Points on this clone: Its cognate antigen is unknown. The same CDR3 is also encoded by other DNA sequences in this sample.

The germline V gene encodes CDR1 SGHRS and CDR2 YFSETQ. This CDR3 comprises 13 residues. Losses at the gene ends were 3 bases for V and 7 bases for J; bases not matched to a gene: 7. The sample was naive CD4+ T cells from PBMCs. Subset indicated: CD45RA+ positively selected. The receptor comes from a man aged 18 to 30 in good health. Some clones in this sample may be carry-over from other donors' samples. This chain links TRBV5-1 with TRBJ2-7; 7 bases map to TRBD1. The CDR3 loop is CASSYRDSYEQYF. The CDR3 DNA reads as TGCGCCAGCAGCTACCGGGACAGCTATGAGCAGTACTTC.